A selection of T cell receptor beta chains follows, all from one sample in a study of T cells in Graves' hyperthyroidism and ophthalmopathy. MiXCR, run by TCRdb on the multiplex PCR reads, gives a single entry per CDR3 protein. The sample comprises 200,000 to 250,000 distinct CDR3 sequences, roughly a sixth of which are singletons, and 50% rests with the top ten. Sample: blood. These receptors were taken from a man in his forties or fifties with Graves' hyperthyroidism. Both conserved end residues are part of each CDR3. Rows give clone size only sometimes, using once, few, many, or a class for an expanded clone.

cdr3_aa j_call clone_size v_call
CASSFGQFGVDTQYF TRBJ2-3 . TRBV7-2
CSARAQDGNNQPQHF TRBJ1-5 . TRBV20-1
CASSQASGGQYF TRBJ2-3 . TRBV4-1
CASSQGGPGIEQFF TRBJ2-1 many TRBV4-1
CASSLNGRAQETQYF TRBJ2-5 many TRBV7-2
CASSQGARGAGDTQYF TRBJ2-3 . TRBV4-2
CAGSWPGVTGGPADTQYF TRBJ2-3 . TRBV12-3/TRBV12-4
CSASRTDATNEKLFF TRBJ1-4 many TRBV20-1
CASSPLATLAKNIQYF TRBJ2-4 many TRBV7-2
CASSHGPLVNEKLFF TRBJ1-4 . TRBV4-1
CASSYPGQGIPGELFF TRBJ2-2 . TRBV12-3/TRBV12-4
CASSLRDTTNTGELFF TRBJ2-2 . TRBV27
CASSPGERPGTEAFF TRBJ1-1 many TRBV6-1
CASRSNAGELFF TRBJ2-2 few TRBV6-1
CASSLGLAGVVTDTQYF TRBJ2-3 . TRBV5-1
CASSQARNPYEQYF TRBJ2-7 many TRBV3-1
CATSLGIAYEQYF TRBJ2-7 few TRBV15
CASSSTGLADTQYF TRBJ2-3 many TRBV7-3
CASSLNTGSTIYF TRBJ1-3 few TRBV3-1
CASSENSGGLAGYEQYF TRBJ2-7 few TRBV6-1
CASSLVAGTDYEQYF TRBJ2-7 . TRBV5-1
CASSFGGAASGDNEQFF TRBJ2-1 many TRBV5-5
CASSEVGDNSPLHF TRBJ1-6 many TRBV2
CASREGGFYEQYF TRBJ2-7 many TRBV28
CSVEVSGEGQPQHF TRBJ1-5 . TRBV29-1
CASSQPGTSGYEQYF TRBJ2-7 . TRBV3-1
CSVEDSQAYTDTQYF TRBJ2-3 many TRBV29-1
CASRIQGSNQPQHF TRBJ1-5 many TRBV12-3/TRBV12-4
CSVASEGAGEQFF TRBJ2-1 . TRBV29-1
CAISAQAYEQYF TRBJ2-7 . TRBV10-3
CAISEATSSDGELFF TRBJ2-2 many TRBV10-3
CASSLTGPTDTQYF TRBJ2-3 . TRBV7-3
CASSEASLAGSYEQYF TRBJ2-7 . TRBV2
CSVEDQGGSYNEQFF TRBJ2-1 . TRBV29-1
CASSRQGGGNTIYF TRBJ1-3 many TRBV3-1
CASSVGPGVNTEAFF TRBJ1-1 many TRBV5-5
CASSLIGTGSSEAFF TRBJ1-1 many TRBV12-3/TRBV12-4
CASSLLPVSYEQYF TRBJ2-7 many TRBV7-8
CASSLGPSGTYEQYF TRBJ2-7 many TRBV7-2
CASSHPRVQGTYEQYF TRBJ2-7 few TRBV2
CSARARTSGRATDTQYF TRBJ2-3 . TRBV20-1
CASSRGQDGYTF TRBJ1-2 . TRBV3-1
CASSDPPDLSSNEQFF TRBJ2-1 few TRBV6-1
CASSWTGRDTEAFF TRBJ1-1 many TRBV6-1